A selection of T cell receptor beta chains follows, all from one sample in a study of identical twins. TCRdb ran MiXCR on the 5' RACE reads and lists one entry per CDR3 protein. The profile shows fewer than 900,000 distinct CDR3 sequences, roughly 18% of them singletons. The same sample was also used in a study of T cells expressing NK-cell markers.

Specimen: PBMCs. These receptors were obtained from a young woman in good health. Both conserved end residues are part of each CDR3. Each record gives: clone size, J gene, D gene, V gene, CDR3 DNA, CDR3 protein. A D gene is named only where the DNA matches it firmly. Part of the rows lack a size; the others show once, few, many or a class for expanded clones.

NA | TRBJ2-7 | NA | TRBV12-5 | TGTGCTAGTGGTTCGGACTTCCCCCACGAGCAGTACTTC | CASGSDFPHEQYF
NA | TRBJ2-3 | TRBD1 | TRBV5-1 | TGCGCCAGCAGCCTTGGGACAGGGGTAGGGACAGATACGCAGTATTTT | CASSLGTGVGTDTQYF
many | TRBJ1-4 | NA | TRBV20-1 | TGCAGTGCTCCCTTGACGGACAGACCTAATGAAAAACTGTTTTTT | CSAPLTDRPNEKLFF
NA | TRBJ2-5 | NA | TRBV11-2 | TGTGCCAGCAGCTTGGGCATAGGTGGTCAGACCCAGTACTTC | CASSLGIGGQTQYF
NA | TRBJ2-7 | TRBD1 | TRBV6-5 | TGTGCCAGCAGTTACTTACCGGGACAGGGTTACGAGCAGTACTTC | CASSYLPGQGYEQYF
NA | TRBJ2-7 | TRBD1 | TRBV7-8 | TGTGCCAGCAGCCCGACGACAGGGATAGCCCCCTACGAGCAGTACTTC | CASSPTTGIAPYEQYF
NA | TRBJ2-3 | NA | TRBV3-1 | TGTGCCTGCAGCCCCTTAGCGGAAGAGGAAGATACGCAGTATTTT | CACSPLAEEEDTQYF
few | TRBJ2-5 | NA | TRBV20-1 | TGCAGCGCTCTGGGTAACCAAGAGACCCAGTACTTC | CSALGNQETQYF
many | TRBJ2-7 | NA | TRBV12-3/TRBV12-4 | TGTGCCAGCTCGTTTCGATCTTACGAGCAGTACTTC | CASSFRSYEQYF
few | TRBJ2-1 | NA | TRBV12-3/TRBV12-4 | TGTGCCAGCAGTGAGGGCTCAGGTACCTACAATGAGCAGTTCTTC | CASSEGSGTYNEQFF
NA | TRBJ1-2 | NA | TRBV5-1 | TGCGCCAGCAGCCGCGGTACGGGCTACACCTTC | CASSRGTGYTF
many | TRBJ1-5 | NA | TRBV20-1 | TGCAGTGCCGAGACTAGAGGGGCTAATCAGCCCCAGCATTTT | CSAETRGANQPQHF
NA | TRBJ2-1 | NA | TRBV5-1 | TGCGCCAGCAGCTCCCCGGACCTCAATGAGCAGTTCTTC | CASSSPDLNEQFF
few | TRBJ2-5 | TRBD1 | TRBV12-3/TRBV12-4 | TGTGCCAGCAGTTATCCGGGACAGGCGAGTATGGAGACCCAGTACTTC | CASSYPGQASMETQYF
few | TRBJ2-4 | TRBD1 | TRBV15 | TGTGCCACCAGCAGAACTCAACAGGGGGCGTCCAAAAACATTCAGTACTTC | CATSRTQQGASKNIQYF
NA | TRBJ1-1 | NA | TRBV30 | TGTGCCTGGCGACGGACGAACACTGAAGCTTTCTTT | CAWRRTNTEAFF
few | TRBJ2-1 | NA | TRBV11-2 | TGTGCCAGCAGCTTAGCAACTCTCCGGAATGAGCAGTTCTTC | CASSLATLRNEQFF
NA | TRBJ2-7 | NA | TRBV3-1 | TGTGCCAGCAGCCAAGTGCCTACTTACGAGCAGTACTTC | CASSQVPTYEQYF
NA | TRBJ1-1 | NA | TRBV12-3/TRBV12-4 | TGTGCCAGCAGTTCCCAAACAGTCAACACTGAAGCTTTCTTT | CASSSQTVNTEAFF
NA | TRBJ2-2 | NA | TRBV27 | TGTGCCAGCAGTTTAGAGCCCCGTGGCACCGGGGAGCTGTTTTTT | CASSLEPRGTGELFF
NA | TRBJ2-1 | TRBD2 | TRBV10-1 | TGCGCCAGCAGTGAGTTCGGGCGGGGGTACAATGAGCAGTTCTTC | CASSEFGRGYNEQFF
NA | TRBJ2-1 | TRBD2 | TRBV10-3 | TGTGCCATCAGTGAGGGACTAGCGGACGTGGAGCAGTTCTTC | CAISEGLADVEQFF
NA | TRBJ2-4 | NA | TRBV5-1 | TGCGCCAGCAGCTTGGGACAGAGGGACATTCAGTACTTC | CASSLGQRDIQYF
NA | TRBJ2-3 | TRBD2 | TRBV14 | TGTGCCAGCAGCCAAGATGTTCGACGGGAGGGCCCTTTTGCTTCGCAGTATTTT | CASSQDVRREGPFASQYF
many | TRBJ2-1 | TRBD2 | TRBV5-1 | TGCGCCAGCACGGGACGGACTAGCGGGAGGGAAGCCAATGAGCAGTTCTTC | CASTGRTSGREANEQFF
many | TRBJ2-5 | TRBD2 | TRBV20-1 | TGCAGTGCGAGGCCGATTCGGGGGGGGGGCGAAGAGACCCAGTACTTC | CSARPIRGGGEETQYF
few | TRBJ2-7 | NA | TRBV27 | TGTGCCAGCAGTTTATCTCGGGCCTACTACGAGCAGTACTTC | CASSLSRAYYEQYF
NA | TRBJ2-1 | NA | TRBV27 | TGTGCCAGCAGTATCAAGGCGCACTCCTACAATGAGCAGTTCTTC | CASSIKAHSYNEQFF
NA | TRBJ2-7 | TRBD1 | TRBV7-2 | TGTGCCAGCAGGGCCGGGACAGAGGTCTACGAGCAGTACTTC | CASRAGTEVYEQYF
few | TRBJ2-4 | NA | TRBV7-2 | TGTGCCAGCGGGGACGCACGGGTAGCCAAAAACATTCAGTACTTC | CASGDARVAKNIQYF
few | TRBJ1-6 | NA | TRBV12-3/TRBV12-4 | TGTGCCAGCAACTTTCGCGGGTGGAATTCACCCCTCCACTTT | CASNFRGWNSPLHF
few | TRBJ2-1 | TRBD2 | TRBV20-1 | TGCAGTGCTACCTCTTTCAAAAGCGGGGGGGGGTACAATGAGCAGTTCTTC | CSATSFKSGGGYNEQFF
NA | TRBJ2-1 | TRBD2 | TRBV7-2 | TGTGCCAGCAGCTTAATGGCGGGAGGGCCGAATGAGCAGTTCTTC | CASSLMAGGPNEQFF
NA | TRBJ1-5 | NA | TRBV6-1 | TGTGCCAGCAGGACAGCTAGCAATCAGCCCCAGCATTTT | CASRTASNQPQHF
NA | TRBJ2-7 | NA | TRBV7-2 | TGTGCCAGCAGCCCGACAGGTTGGAACTCCTACGAGCAGTACTTC | CASSPTGWNSYEQYF
NA | TRBJ1-1 | TRBD1 | TRBV12-3/TRBV12-4 | TGTGCCAGCAGGGACAGGGTGAACACTGAAGCTTTCTTT | CASRDRVNTEAFF
NA | TRBJ2-1 | TRBD2 | TRBV25-1 | TGTGCCAGCATTCTAGCGGGAGGGAACAATGAGCAGTTCTTC | CASILAGGNNEQFF
NA | TRBJ2-2 | NA | TRBV6-6 | TGTGCCAGCAGACCTCCTAGCGCCGGGGAGCTGTTTTTT | CASRPPSAGELFF
NA | TRBJ2-5 | NA | TRBV11-3 | TGTGCCAGCAGCTTAGCACTAGGGCCAGAGACCCAGTACTTC | CASSLALGPETQYF
few | TRBJ2-3 | NA | TRBV12-3/TRBV12-4 | TGTGCCAGCAGTTTGTTTGGGACACACTTCACAGATACGCAGTATTTT | CASSLFGTHFTDTQYF
NA | TRBJ1-2 | NA | TRBV12-3/TRBV12-4 | TGTGCCAGCAGTTCAAACCAGGGACTCTCTAACTATGGCTACACCTTC | CASSSNQGLSNYGYTF
few | TRBJ2-7 | NA | TRBV12-3/TRBV12-4 | TGTGCCAGCAGAACCACAGGGCCCGGCGAGCAGTACTTC | CASRTTGPGEQYF
NA | TRBJ2-7 | NA | TRBV20-1 | TGCAGTGCTAGAGATCCAGGGATCCCTACCTACGAGCAGTACTTC | CSARDPGIPTYEQYF
many | TRBJ2-1 | NA | TRBV7-9 | TGTGCCAGCAGCTTTAGGCTAGGAGCCCATGAGCAGTTCTTC | CASSFRLGAHEQFF
NA | TRBJ2-7 | TRBD1 | TRBV5-6 | TGTGCCAGCAGCTCGGGGACAGGTTACTCCTACGAGCAGTACTTC | CASSSGTGYSYEQYF
NA | TRBJ2-3 | NA | TRBV29-1 | TGCAGCGTTGGGAAGTTAACAGATACGCAGTATTTT | CSVGKLTDTQYF
NA | TRBJ2-3 | TRBD2 | TRBV18 | TGTGCCAGCTCACCACTTCCTAGCGGGCCAGATACGCAGTATTTT | CASSPLPSGPDTQYF
NA | TRBJ1-1 | TRBD1 | TRBV5-5 | TGTGCCAGCAGCACCCGGACAGGGGGGAACACTGAAGCTTTCTTT | CASSTRTGGNTEAFF
NA | TRBJ2-7 | TRBD1 | TRBV13 | TGTGCCAGCAGCTTAGGAGGGGACAGGGGGTACTACGAGCAGTACTTC | CASSLGGDRGYYEQYF
many | TRBJ2-7 | NA | TRBV5-1 | TGCGCCAGCAGCTTACAGGGCGAGCAGTACTTC | CASSLQGEQYF
NA | TRBJ1-5 | TRBD1 | TRBV28 | TGTGCCAGCAGCCGACAGGGTTGGCAGCCCCAGCATTTT | CASSRQGWQPQHF
NA | TRBJ2-3 | TRBD1 | TRBV27 | TGTGCCAGCAGTATCCCGCAGGGGGGCACAGATACGCAGTATTTT | CASSIPQGGTDTQYF
few | TRBJ2-3 | NA | TRBV7-6 | TGTGCCAGCAGCTTATTCCAGACTAGCACAGATACGCAGTATTTT | CASSLFQTSTDTQYF
few | TRBJ2-7 | NA | TRBV6-1 | TGTGCCAGCAGTGAAGACGAACTAGTTTCCCCTGTCTACGAGCAGTACTTC | CASSEDELVSPVYEQYF
few | TRBJ2-2 | NA | TRBV7-9 | TGTGCCAGCAGCTTACTTCGCTTGGGCACCGGGGAGCTGTTTTTT | CASSLLRLGTGELFF
many | TRBJ2-1 | TRBD2 | TRBV20-1 | TGCAGTGCTAGTATTCTAGCTAGCGGGAGGTACAATGAGCAGTTCTTC | CSASILASGRYNEQFF
NA | TRBJ2-7 | TRBD1 | TRBV20-1 | TGCAGTGCGGGGACAGGAGACGAGCAGTACTTC | CSAGTGDEQYF
NA | TRBJ2-5 | NA | TRBV7-2 | TGTGCCAGCAGCACCCCTAGGGATGAGACCCAGTACTTC | CASSTPRDETQYF
many | TRBJ2-1 | TRBD2 | TRBV12-3/TRBV12-4 | TGTGCCAGCACCCAGCATCCCCGAGCGGGAGGGAATGAGCAGTTCTTC | CASTQHPRAGGNEQFF